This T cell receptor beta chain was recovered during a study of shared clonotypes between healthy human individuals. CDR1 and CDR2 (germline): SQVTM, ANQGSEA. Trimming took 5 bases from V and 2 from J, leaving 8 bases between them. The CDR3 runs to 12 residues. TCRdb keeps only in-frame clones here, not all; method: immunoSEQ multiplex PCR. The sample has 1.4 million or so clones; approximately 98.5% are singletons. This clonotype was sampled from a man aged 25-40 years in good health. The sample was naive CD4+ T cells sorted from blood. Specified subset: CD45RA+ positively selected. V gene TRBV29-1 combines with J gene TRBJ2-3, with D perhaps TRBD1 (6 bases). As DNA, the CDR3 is TGCAGCGTTAGGACAGACACAGATACGCAGTATTTT. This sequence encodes CSVRTDTDTQYF.